The present entry profiles one TCR beta chain with its context. There is no known antigen for this receptor. It has no much larger one-base neighbor in the sample; base qualities were not kept. This entry belongs to a study of identical twins listed by TCRdb under 2016. With respect to the entire study: To test whether fetal clonotypes persist, the study used deep sequencing on TCR alpha and beta repertoires from monozygotic twins, unrelated adults of various ages, and cord blood. To rule out contamination, the twin experiments were replicated at different times with different library preparation protocols. General findings and caveats noted by the study authors: Fewer insertions were carried by abundant cord blood beta clonotypes; a weaker similar trend was observed in young adult naive repertoires, while no such trend was observed in memory repertoires. Excess twin sharing in beta out-of-frame sequences was weaker because fewer shared sequences lowered the signal-to-noise ratio. Compared with coincidental sharing between unrelated individuals, out-of-frame TCR alpha sequences shared between twins had an excess of sequences with low generation probability. Invariant T cells such as MAIT and iNKT could partly confound zero-insertion analyses, though diverse VJ usage argued against this for most clonotypes. Out-of-frame TCR alpha sharing in monozygotic twins was systematically underestimated by recombination models, whereas sharing between unrelated individuals was in agreement with the recombination models. Because the same donors could not be followed over many years, conclusions were based on cross-sectional statistical analysis.

Every donor was a healthy Caucasian. The twin cohort consisted of three pairs of female monozygotic twins, all aged 18 to 29 years. Peripheral blood mononuclear cells were the source from which RNA for the TCR libraries was isolated. Receptor amplification or capture employed 5' RACE. Sequencer: Illumina HiSeq 2000. Template switching added a universal primer binding site, and the final cDNA carried a unique molecular identifier that allowed TCR cDNA molecules to be counted accurately. Specific primers in the conserved constant-segment region were used to synthesize first-strand cDNA for TCR alpha and beta chains. To control for contamination, every cDNA library was double barcoded, receiving both a SMART-Mk sample barcode and Illumina barcodes. TruSeq adapter sequences, together with Illumina sample barcodes, were added in two successive PCR steps. The Illumina HiSeq platform was used with custom primers to sequence TCR alpha and beta cDNA libraries. The original pipeline was this. MiGEC was used to process raw reads and extract unique molecular identifiers, and MiXCR was used to find CDR3 positions. For each individual, recombination models were inferred using an EM algorithm with the repgenHMM and IGoR tools. Shared clonotype analysis was performed with the tcR package in R, normalizing sharing by the product of cloneset sizes. To study raw recombination without the effects of thymic and clonal selection, out-of-frame nonproductive sequences were analyzed. TCRdb cleaned the public reads at Q25 with fastp, built clones with MiXCR and kept in-frame beta chains. Rows with a matching CDR3 protein are joined into one entry that keeps the most common DNA and genes. The V and J calls and clone size are TCRdb's, not the authors'. In all, the sample holds 690,000 or so distinct CDR3 sequences, and 8.6% of those were seen once. Approximately 0.94% of the sample lies in the top ten.

From the germline V gene, CDR1 is SGHAT and CDR2 is FQNNGV. Including cysteine and phenylalanine, the CDR3 has 16 amino acids. CDR3 DNA is the only sequence kept; it has 48 bases, read in frame from the first base. V lost 5 bases and J lost 0 bases; the stretch between them is 11 bases long. The same data also contributed to another study, on yellow fever vaccine responses in identical twins. As described in the second report: The authors reported that the T cell response to vaccination in identical twins appeared partly convergent and partly personalized. In the study, vaccine-responding T cell clones were precisely tracked in identical twins.

The V and J genes are TRBV11-2 and TRBJ2-6; the D gene is not confidently resolved. What was sequenced was PBMCs. This receptor was obtained from a woman aged 18-30 years in good health. The DNA sequence is TGTGCCAGCAGCCGCCTTAGGGACTCTGGGGCCAACGTCCTGACTTTC. Its translation is CASSRLRDSGANVLTF.